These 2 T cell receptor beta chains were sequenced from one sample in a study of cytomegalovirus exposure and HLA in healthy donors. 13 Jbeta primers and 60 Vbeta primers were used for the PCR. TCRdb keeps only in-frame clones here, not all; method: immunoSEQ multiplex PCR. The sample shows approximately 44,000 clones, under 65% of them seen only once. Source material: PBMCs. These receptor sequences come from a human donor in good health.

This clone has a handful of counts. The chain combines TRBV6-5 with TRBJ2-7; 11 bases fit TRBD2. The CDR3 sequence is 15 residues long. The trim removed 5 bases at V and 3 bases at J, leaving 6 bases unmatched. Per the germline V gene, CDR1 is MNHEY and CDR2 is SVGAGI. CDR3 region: CASSRTGTSGYEQYF. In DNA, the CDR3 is TGTGCCAGCAGTCGGACCGGGACTAGCGGCTACGAGCAGTACTTC.

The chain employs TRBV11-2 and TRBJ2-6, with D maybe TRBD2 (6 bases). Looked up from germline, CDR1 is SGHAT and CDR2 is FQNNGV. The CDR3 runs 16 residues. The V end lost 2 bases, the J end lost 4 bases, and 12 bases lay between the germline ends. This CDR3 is CASSLIGGVGANVLTF. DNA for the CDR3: TGTGCCAGCAGCTTAATTGGAGGGGTCGGGGCCAACGTCCTGACTTTC.